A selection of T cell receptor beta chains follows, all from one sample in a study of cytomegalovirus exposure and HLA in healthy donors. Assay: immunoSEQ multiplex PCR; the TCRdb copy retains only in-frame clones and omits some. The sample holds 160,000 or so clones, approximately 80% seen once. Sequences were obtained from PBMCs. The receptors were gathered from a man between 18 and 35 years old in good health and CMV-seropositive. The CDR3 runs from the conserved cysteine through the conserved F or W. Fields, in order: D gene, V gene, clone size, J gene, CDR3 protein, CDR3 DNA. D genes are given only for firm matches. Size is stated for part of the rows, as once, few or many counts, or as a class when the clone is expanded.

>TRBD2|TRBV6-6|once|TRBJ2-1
CASSRVGGEYNEQFF
TGTGCCAGCAGTAGAGTGGGGGGGGAGTACAATGAGCAGTTCTTC
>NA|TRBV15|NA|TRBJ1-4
CATLQDTNEKLFF
TGTGCCACCTTACAGGACACTAATGAAAAACTGTTTTTT
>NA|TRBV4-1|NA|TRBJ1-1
CASSQVREATEAFF
TGCGCCAGCAGCCAGGTGAGGGAGGCCACTGAAGCTTTCTTT
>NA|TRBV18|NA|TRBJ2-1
CASSPGSQASNEQFF
TGTGCCAGCTCGCCAGGGTCCCAGGCGAGCAATGAGCAGTTCTTC
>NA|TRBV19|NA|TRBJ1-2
CASSIYGRGNGYTF
TGTGCCAGTAGTATATACGGCAGGGGAAATGGCTACACCTTC
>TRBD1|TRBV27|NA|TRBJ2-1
CASRVGTGYNEQFF
TGTGCCAGCAGGGTAGGGACAGGCTACAATGAGCAGTTCTTC
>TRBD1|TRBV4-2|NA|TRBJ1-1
CASSQESRDRDYLGMAFF
TGTGCCAGCAGCCAAGAATCGCGGGACAGGGACTATCTGGGCATGGCTTTCTTT
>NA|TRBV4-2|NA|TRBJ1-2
CASSQDKQVYGYTF
TGTGCCAGCAGCCAAGATAAACAGGTCTATGGCTACACCTTC
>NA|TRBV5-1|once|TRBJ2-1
CASSGRRPRRGDGYNEQFF
TGCGCCAGCAGCGGTAGGCGGCCCCGCAGGGGGGACGGCTACAATGAGCAGTTCTTC
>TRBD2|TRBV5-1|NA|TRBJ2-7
CASSSSGSGRANEQYF
TGCGCCAGCAGCTCCTCGGGTAGCGGGAGGGCGAACGAGCAGTACTTC
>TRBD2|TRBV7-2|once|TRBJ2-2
CASSFSGRGTGELFF
TGTGCCAGCAGCTTTAGCGGGAGGGGCACCGGGGAGCTGTTTTTT
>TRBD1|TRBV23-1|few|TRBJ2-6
CASSPRDRSSGANVLTF
TGCGCCAGCAGTCCCCGGGACAGGTCCTCTGGGGCCAACGTCCTGACTTTC
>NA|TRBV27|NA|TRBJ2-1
CASSNRLGYEQFF
TGTGCCAGCTCGAACCGACTAGGCTATGAGCAGTTCTTC
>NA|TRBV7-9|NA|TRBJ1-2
CASSFINYGYTF
TGTGCCAGCAGCTTTATAAACTATGGCTACACCTTC
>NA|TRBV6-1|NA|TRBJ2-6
CASSDLRGSSSGANVLTF
TGTGCCAGCAGTGACCTCAGGGGATCCTCCTCTGGGGCCAACGTCCTGACTTTC
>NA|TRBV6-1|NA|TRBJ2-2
CASRPRYSTGELFF
TGTGCCAGCAGACCAAGGTACAGCACCGGGGAGCTGTTTTTT
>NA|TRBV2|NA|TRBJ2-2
CASITDLLTGELFF
TGTGCCAGCATCACGGACTTACTCACCGGGGAGCTGTTTTTT
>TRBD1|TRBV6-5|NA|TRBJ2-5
CASSSRTGTAQETQYF
TGTGCCAGCAGTTCCAGGACAGGGACGGCCCAAGAGACCCAGTACTTC
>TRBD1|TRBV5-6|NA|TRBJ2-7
CASETGDEQYF
TGTGCCAGCGAGACAGGGGACGAGCAGTACTTC
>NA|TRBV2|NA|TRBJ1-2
CASSQDISNYGYTF
TGTGCCAGCAGTCAAGACATATCGAACTATGGCTACACCTTC
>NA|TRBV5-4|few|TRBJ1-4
CASSLADRGNEKLFF
TGTGCCAGCAGCTTGGCGGACAGAGGAAATGAAAAACTGTTTTTT
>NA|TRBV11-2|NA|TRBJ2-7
CASSFSRGTYEQYF
TGTGCCAGCAGCTTTAGCCGAGGGACCTACGAGCAGTACTTC
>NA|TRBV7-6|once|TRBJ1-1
CASSFPGEHGAFF
TGTGCCAGCAGCTTTCCGGGGGAGCACGGAGCTTTCTTT
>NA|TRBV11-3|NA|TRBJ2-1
CASSLSMEGLVYNEQFF
TGTGCCAGCAGCCTCTCAATGGAGGGACTGGTCTACAATGAGCAGTTCTTC
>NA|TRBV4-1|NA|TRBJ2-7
CASSPKNDGDYEQYF
TGCGCCAGCAGCCCCAAGAATGACGGAGACTACGAGCAGTACTTC
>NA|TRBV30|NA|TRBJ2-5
CAWTPGPYEETQYF
TGTGCCTGGACCCCCGGTCCCTATGAAGAGACCCAGTACTTC
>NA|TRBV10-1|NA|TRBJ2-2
CASSDRDYANTGELFF
TGCGCCAGCAGTGACAGGGATTACGCGAACACCGGGGAGCTGTTTTTT
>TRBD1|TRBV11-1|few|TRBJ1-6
CASSRTGNNSPLHF
TGTGCCAGCAGCCGGACAGGGAATAATTCACCCCTCCACTTT
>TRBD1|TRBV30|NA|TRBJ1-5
CAWSLRGLLGPQHF
TGTGCCTGGAGCCTCAGGGGGCTCCTCGGGCCCCAGCATTTT
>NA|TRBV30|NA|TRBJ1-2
CAWINRYNYGYTF
TGTGCCTGGATAAACAGGTACAACTATGGCTACACCTTC
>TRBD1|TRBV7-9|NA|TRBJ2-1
CASSLGTGISYNEQFF
TGTGCCAGCAGCTTAGGGACAGGGATATCCTACAATGAGCAGTTCTTC
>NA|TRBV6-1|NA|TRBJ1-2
CASSELANYGYTF
TGTGCCAGCAGTGAACTGGCCAACTATGGCTACACCTTC
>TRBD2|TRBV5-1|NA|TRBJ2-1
CASSLGLANEQFF
TGCGCCAGCAGCTTGGGACTAGCCAATGAGCAGTTCTTC
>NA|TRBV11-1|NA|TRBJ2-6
CASSPGPGANVLTF
TGTGCCAGCAGCCCCGGTCCTGGGGCCAACGTCCTGACTTTC
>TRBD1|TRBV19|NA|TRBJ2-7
CASSIDGTEISYEQYF
TGTGCCAGTAGTATAGACGGGACAGAGATCTCCTACGAGCAGTACTTC
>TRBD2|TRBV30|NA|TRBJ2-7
CAWRARLARGEQYF
TGTGCCTGGAGGGCCCGACTAGCAAGAGGCGAGCAGTACTTC
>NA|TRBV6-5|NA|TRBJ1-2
CASRQQHYGYTF
TGTGCCAGCAGGCAACAGCACTATGGCTACACCTTC
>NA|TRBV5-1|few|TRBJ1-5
CASSLFPGNSNQPQHF
TGCGCCAGCAGCTTGTTCCCGGGTAATAGCAATCAGCCCCAGCATTTT
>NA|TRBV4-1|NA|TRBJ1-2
CASRPTDSANYGYTF
TGCGCCAGCAGGCCTACAGATTCAGCTAACTATGGCTACACCTTC